This entry features one T cell receptor (beta chain) sequence. This clone was seen a handful of times. This clone's antigen is unknown. No clone much larger than this one lies a single base away; base qualities are absent. The data were obtained in a study of T cell responses to AZD1222 COVID-19 vaccine (dated by TCRdb to 2020 to 2022). Turning to the overall study: AZD1222 recipients given second doses at about 4 weeks or at about 12 weeks were pooled, since spike-specific TCR depth and breadth were not found to differ between the two schedules. A total of approximately 230 trial participants underwent TCR sequencing, of whom some 210 received two doses of AZD1222 and 26 received two doses of the MenACWY control vaccine. Enrollment into the trials was organized by age into subgroups of 18-55, 56-69 and 70-plus years, and those subgroups contained roughly 150, 30 and 60 TCR-sequenced participants, respectively.

Broader findings and caveats from the paper: Because no day 14 peak-response samples were available, repertoires were characterized only after the peak T cell response. Most participants were white British and females outnumbered males, and the authors suggested that clonal diversity may have been underestimated. A significant rise in spike-specific TCR breadth and depth was observed after two AZD1222 doses relative to day 0 and relative to MenACWY recipients. In the small 56-69-year group, the increase in depth fell short of significance, most likely because of low power. Conclusions about previously exposed vaccinees were limited because only 6 or 7 AZD1222 recipients were SARS-CoV-2 seropositive at baseline. The vaccine-associated CD4 TCRs covered the entire spike protein, and the dominant responses fell in regions 160-218 and 743-854. Reportedly, close to half of the unique spike-specific TCRs recognized epitopes lying outside the regions that are mutated in the B.1.351 and B.1.1.7 variants.

The CDR3 regions of human TCRbeta chains were analyzed by immunosequencing. From the authors' description of their analysis: Repertoire TCRs were checked for matches against a reference library of SARS-CoV-2-specific TCRs that had been generated using the MIRA antigen-specificity platform. Breadth was defined as the fraction of unique TCRs that were SARS-CoV-2-associated, and depth was defined as the fraction of total T cells that were SARS-CoV-2-associated. Each spike-specific TCR was assigned to its reactive spike region and to a CD4 or CD8 class using the MIRA data. Log10-transformed breadth and depth values were compared by one-way ANOVA with Sidak's multiple comparisons tests. Entries here come from immuneACCESS through TCRdb and include only in-frame sequences with V and J called. Some clones fail to appear in such tables; in the studies checked, an unresolved V gene covers under half of the shortfall, and the cause of the remainder is unknown. V and J calls and clone size are copied from that table; D and trimming were computed from the DNA. Present in this sample are 95,000 to 110,000 clones, roughly 91% of which were seen just once. About 5% of the sample comes from the top ten.

According to the germline V gene (reference sequence), CDR1 reads MNHEY and CDR2 reads SMNVEV. CDR3 length: 11 amino acids, cysteine to phenylalanine. Just CDR3 DNA is preserved here, 33 bases in frame from base 1. V loses 6 bases of germline sequence and J loses 9 bases, and the interval between the two ends is 9 bases. The time point label for this specimen denotes: baseline before first vaccination. Vaccinee samples came from UK trials COV001 and COV002, including a single-blind randomized controlled phase 2/3 trial of AZD1222 (ChAdOx1 nCoV-19) in healthy adults. For TCRbeta chain sequencing, PBMC samples from trial participants were taken at day 0 and at day 28 after the second dose.

Sequencing used peripheral blood, obtained on day 0 of AZD1222 vaccination. The source of this sequence is an adult in good health. The chain was built from TRBV27 and TRBJ2-1; no D gene call is confident. The sequence in DNA is TGTGCCAGCAGCGCCAATTTTGAGCAGTTCTTC. Translated, this is CASSANFEQFF.